Presented here are 24 T cell receptor beta chains from one specimen sequenced in a study of chemoradiotherapy in HPV16-positive cancers. The data were produced by immunoSEQ multiplex PCR, yet TCRdb's version contains in-frame clones alone and is incomplete. The sample lists approximately 30,000 clones, 85% to 95% occurring once. This specimen was blood, taken from a patient who underwent chemoradiotherapy. These receptors originate from a human donor with HPV-associated anogenital cancer.

The V and J genes are TRBV7-2 and TRBJ2-3; 7 bases are shared with TRBD2. CDR1 is SGHTA, CDR2 FQGNSA, per germline. The junction had 0 bases not matched to a gene; V was cut back by 5 bases and J by 1 base. CDR3 length: 13 residues. The DNA for the CDR3 is TGTGCCAGCAGCGGGGGGGGCACAGATACGCAGTATTTT. Residues: CASSGGGTDTQYF.

This chain joins TRBV7-3 and TRBJ2-3, with 12 positions matching TRBD2. The CDR3 runs to 14 residues. V lost 6 bases, J lost 8 bases, and 6 bases stayed unmatched. Germline V lookup: CDR1 SGHTA, CDR2 FQGTGA. The CDR3 nucleotides are TGTGCCAGCAGTCTAGCGGGGGGGACGATTACGCAGTATTTT. It yields the protein CASSLAGGTITQYF. The entire variable domain, with the rest obtained from reference TRBV7-3 and TRBJ2-3, is as follows: GAGVSQTPSNKVTEKGKYVELRCDPISGHTALYWYRQSLGQGPEFLIYFQGTGAADDSGLPNDRFFAVRPEGSVSTLKIQRTERGDSAVYLCASSLAGGTITQYFGPGTRLTVL.

Comment on this clone: One end of the junction varies from germline; a read error may be responsible. The chain employs TRBV4-2 and TRBJ2-7; TRBD1 aligns across 7 bases. Germline V lookup: CDR1 LGHNA, CDR2 YNFKEQ. The CDR3 has 12 amino acids. This chain's CDR3 is CASSKDRVEQYF. In nucleotides, the CDR3 is TGTGCCAGCAGCAAAGACAGGGTCGAGCAGTACTTC.

The chain uses TRBV10-3 and TRBJ1-2, with no clear D. Germline-derived CDR1 and CDR2 are ENHRY and SYGVKD. V dropped 3 bases and J dropped 4 bases, with 15 bases sitting between them. The CDR3 runs 15 residues. The DNA of the CDR3 is TGTGCCATCAGTGATGCGGCAAGAGGTACCTATGGCTACACCTTC. This sequence encodes CAISDAARGTYGYTF.

V is TRBV7-3 and J is TRBJ1-3; D remains unclear. The length of the CDR3 is 13 residues. With 3 bases removed from V and 3 bases from J, the gap between germline ends came to 6 bases. Germline CDR1 and CDR2: SGHTA and FQGTGA. CDR3 sequence (DNA): TGTGCCAGCAGCTTGGGTTTTGGAAACACCATATATTTT. Its translation is CASSLGFGNTIYF.

This clone appeared once. The chain joins TRBV9 to TRBJ2-1, with 8 bases matching TRBD2. The CDR3 has 15 residues. Germline lookup yields CDR1 SGDLS and CDR2 YYNGEE. The V and J ends lost 3 bases and 4 bases, in that order; junction bases with no gene match: 6. The CDR3, as DNA: TGTGCCAGCAGCGGAGGCGGGGGGCCGTACAATGAGCAGTTCTTC. Translated, it gives CASSGGGGPYNEQFF.

This clone turned up a few times. The V and J genes are TRBV5-4 and TRBJ1-1; no clear D. V lost 5 bases and J 3 bases, leaving 11 bases between the germline ends. CDR1 and CDR2 (germline): SGHNT, YYREEE (reference sequence). CDR3 length: 13 residues. The CDR3 here is CASSPGRDTEAFF. The CDR3 DNA sequence: TGTGCCAGCAGTCCCGGGCGGGACACTGAAGCTTTCTTT.

This sequence joins TRBV19 and TRBJ1-4; 12 nucleotides match TRBD1. Germline V CDR1 and CDR2: LNHDA, SQIVND (reference sequence). The CDR3 length is 15 residues. Germline trimming cut 4 bases from V and 10 bases from J; bases unmatched to any gene: 7. CDR3 DNA sequence: TGTGCCAGTAGTAACCCAGGGACAGGGGGCTCAAAACTGTTTTTT. Translating it yields CASSNPGTGGSKLFF. Filled out from reference TRBV19 and TRBJ1-4, the complete variable domain reads DGGITQSPKYLFRKEGQNVTLSCEQNLNHDAMYWYRQDPGQGLRLIYYSQIVNDFQKGDIAEGYSVSREKKESFPLTVTSAQKNPTAFYLCASSNPGTGGSKLFFGSGTQLSVL.

The chain carries TRBV19 and TRBJ1-5; D gene unclear. CDR3 size: 14 residues. V lost 3 bases, J lost 1 base, and 7 bases lay in between. Germline V CDR1 and CDR2: LNHDA, SQIVND (reference sequence). CDR3 amino acids: CASSITGSNQPQHF. CDR3 in DNA: TGTGCCAGTAGTATCACGGGGAGCAATCAGCCCCAGCATTTT.

V usage is TRBV5-6 and J usage is TRBJ1-2; weak D call: TRBD1 (5 bases). Trimming stripped 1 base from V and 3 bases from J, with 13 bases between. Germline V lookup: CDR1 SGHDT, CDR2 YYEEEE. The CDR3 extends over 15 amino acids. This CDR3 reads CASSLLRGTHYGYTF. The CDR3 DNA sequence: TGTGCCAGCAGCTTGCTCCGGGGGACTCACTATGGCTACACCTTC. Full variable domain (rest looked up from reference TRBV5-6 and TRBJ1-2): DAGVTQSPTHLIKTRGQQVTLRCSPKSGHDTVSWYQQALGQGPQFIFQYYEEEERQRGNFPDRFSGHQFPNYSSELNVNALLLGDSALYLCASSLLRGTHYGYTFGSGTRLTVV.

DNA of the CDR3: TGTGCCAGCAGCTCTATCGACAGGGTTAATAATTCACCCCTCCACTTT. Encoded protein: CASSSIDRVNNSPLHF. The rearrangement uses TRBV7-2 and TRBJ1-6, with 7 positions matching TRBD1. Germline trimming cut 4 bases from V and 5 bases from J; bases unmatched to any gene: 8. The V gene's germline CDR1 is SGHTA and CDR2 FQGNSA. CDR3 length equals 16 residues.

This clone came up once. The chain joins TRBV5-5 to TRBJ2-7; D is perhaps TRBD1 (6 bases). V lost 2 bases and J lost 0, with 15 bases in between. The CDR3 consists of 16 residues. Germline V gene data show CDR1 as SGHKS and CDR2 as YYEKEE (reference sequence). CDR3 in amino acids: CASSFYGGHRSYEQYF. Here the CDR3 DNA reads TGTGCCAGCAGCTTCTATGGGGGACACCGCTCCTACGAGCAGTACTTC.

A word on this clone: This likely comes from a read error, as the CDR3 has no conserved phenylalanine or tryptophan at its end. The DNA is omitted, as the CDR3 cannot be located on it reliably, and the CDR3 follows TCRdb's listing. V gene TRBV6-1 combines with J gene TRBJ1-2; TRBD1 was called by the table and not checked on the DNA. From its first to its last residue, the CDR3 has 9 amino acids. The germline gives CDR1 MNHNS, CDR2 SASEGT. Here the CDR3 reads CASSLRGRE.

This clone has just one count. V is TRBV13 and J is TRBJ2-7; 7 bases agree with TRBD2. Germline CDR1 reads PRHDT; CDR2 reads FYEKMQ (reference sequence). This CDR3 contains 16 residues. V shed 5 bases and J 4 bases; nucleotides not matched to a gene: 14. The CDR3 coding sequence is TGTGCCAGCAGCCCCTCCGGTAAGCGGGGCAAATACGAGCAGTACTTC. This translates into CASSPSGKRGKYEQYF.

V is TRBV7-2 and J is TRBJ2-2; 9 bases match TRBD1. There are 15 residues in the CDR3. J was trimmed by 4 bases and V by 6 bases; bases with no gene match: 6. Germline loops: CDR1 SGHTA, CDR2 FQGNSA. The CDR3 sequence is CASRAGTGTTGELFF. The DNA of the CDR3 is TGTGCCAGCAGAGCCGGGACAGGGACCACCGGGGAGCTGTTTTTT.

This rearrangement joins TRBV7-3 to TRBJ2-1; 16 positions agree with TRBD2. The junction had 1 base not matched to a gene; V was cut back by 4 bases and J by 7 bases. This CDR3 is 15 amino acids long. The germline CDR1 and CDR2 sequences are SGHTA and FQGTGA. CDR3 coding DNA: TGTGCCAGCAGCTCGGGACTAGCGGGAGGGAATGAGCAGTTCTTC. Translating it yields CASSSGLAGGNEQFF.

The chain employs TRBV28 and TRBJ1-1; D gene unclear. In germline, CDR1 is MDHEN, CDR2 SYDVKM. CDR3 length: 15 amino acids. Between the trimmed V and J ends, which lost 2 bases and 6 bases, there was a span of 16 bases. The CDR3 loop reads CASSLAGAGLPEAFF. In nucleotides, the CDR3 is TGTGCCAGCAGTTTAGCAGGTGCCGGACTACCTGAAGCTTTCTTT.

J is TRBJ2-2 and V is TRBV7-7; TRBD1 is a possible D gene (6 bases). The CDR3 has 14 amino acids. Per the germline V gene, CDR1 is SSHAT and CDR2 is FNYEAQ (reference sequence). Trimming shortened V by 5 bases and J by 6 bases, and 13 bases separated the two germline ends. Here the CDR3 reads CASSIGQSPGELFF. The CDR3 coding sequence is TGTGCCAGCAGCATCGGACAGTCTCCCGGGGAGCTGTTTTTT.

The chain combines TRBV6-5 with TRBJ2-7, with 13 nucleotides matching TRBD2. This CDR3 is built from 15 residues. V shed 6 bases and J 9 bases; nucleotides not matched to a gene: 11. CDR1 is MNHEY, CDR2 SVGAGI, per germline. The CDR3 sequence: CASRNPLAGGLGQYF. Written as DNA, the CDR3 is TGTGCCAGCAGAAACCCACTAGCGGGAGGGTTGGGGCAGTACTTC.

V is TRBV7-2 and J is TRBJ2-1, with TRBD2 identical over 11 bases. The CDR3 has 16 amino acids. J lost 9 bases, V lost 0 bases, and 7 bases had no gene match. Per the germline V gene, CDR1 is SGHTA and CDR2 is FQGNSA. CDR3 DNA: TGTGCCAGCAGCTTAGCTAGCGGGAGGGCCTTGGGTGAGCAGTTCTTC. Amino acids: CASSLASGRALGEQFF.

The genes are TRBV19 and TRBJ2-7; D ambiguous. Trimming cost V 1 base and J 1 base, with 11 bases left between them. Germline-derived CDR1 and CDR2 are LNHDA and SQIVND (reference sequence). The CDR3 length is 15 residues. DNA of the CDR3: TGTGCCAGTAGTATAGTGACTGGCGGTTCCTACGAGCAGTACTTC. Its translation: CASSIVTGGSYEQYF. The full variable domain, completed using reference TRBV19 and TRBJ2-7, is DGGITQSPKYLFRKEGQNVTLSCEQNLNHDAMYWYRQDPGQGLRLIYYSQIVNDFQKGDIAEGYSVSREKKESFPLTVTSAQKNPTAFYLCASSIVTGGSYEQYFGPGTRLTVT.

V gene TRBV28 combines with J gene TRBJ2-5; the D gene is possibly TRBD1 (5 bases). CDR3 length equals 11 residues. V was trimmed by 10 bases and J by 4 bases, leaving 10 bases between them. Germline lookup yields CDR1 MDHEN and CDR2 SYDVKM. The CDR3 is CAIQGVETQYF. CDR3 DNA: TGTGCCATCCAGGGTGTAGAGACCCAGTACTTC.

In DNA, the CDR3 is TGTGCCAGCAGCACGGGGTGGGGGGCGCACGATGAGCAGTTCTTC. Its protein product is CASSTGWGAHDEQFF. The chain has TRBV11-2 and TRBJ2-1; D could derive from TRBD1 or TRBD2 (6 bases each). CDR1 and CDR2 (germline): SGHAT, FQNNGV. The ends were cut back, 5 bases at V and 8 bases at J, with 19 bases in the middle. The CDR3 contains 15 residues.

The V and J genes are TRBV5-6 and TRBJ1-6; no firm D call. The CDR3 sequence is 12 residues long. Germline CDR1 reads SGHDT; CDR2 reads YYEEEE. V was clipped by 2 bases and J by 9 bases, with 6 bases between them. This chain's CDR3 is CASSFPSSPLHF. In DNA form, the CDR3 reads TGTGCCAGCAGCTTCCCCAGTTCACCCCTCCACTTT. The entire variable domain, with the rest obtained from reference TRBV5-6 and TRBJ1-6, is as follows: DAGVTQSPTHLIKTRGQQVTLRCSPKSGHDTVSWYQQALGQGPQFIFQYYEEEERQRGNFPDRFSGHQFPNYSSELNVNALLLGDSALYLCASSFPSSPLHFGNGTRLTVT.